Below are 27 T cell receptor beta chains sequenced from a single sample in a study of long-term antiretroviral therapy in people with HIV. At the survey level, the v3.0 immunoSEQ assay was run. The table came from immunoSEQ multiplex PCR; TCRdb's copy has only in-frame clones and leaves some out. Among 15,000 to 20,000 clones listed, 79% were seen once. The source was unsorted PBMCs, collected 2.3 years after starting antiretroviral therapy. Receptors originate from a middle-aged woman with HIV.

The V and J genes are TRBV15 and TRBJ2-2, with D tentatively TRBD1 (5 bases). The V gene's germline CDR1 is LNHNV and CDR2 YYDKDF (reference sequence). V was cut by 4 bases and J by 1 base, with 13 bases left in between. The CDR3 consists of 16 residues. In DNA, the CDR3 is TGTGCCACCAGCAAGGGCGTTAGGGGGAACACCGGGGAGCTGTTTTTT. Translation gives CATSKGVRGNTGELFF.

The chain joins TRBV2 to TRBJ1-6; no clear D. V was shortened by 2 bases and J by 1 base, with 12 bases between the two germline ends. CDR3 length: 17 residues. Germline-derived CDR1 and CDR2 are SNHLY and FYNNEI. DNA of the CDR3: TGTGCCAGCAGTGAAAGGGAGGGCGGATCCTATAATTCACCCCTCCACTTT. It specifies CASSEREGGSYNSPLHF.

The chain carries TRBV2 and TRBJ1-1; D is ambiguous. V lost 6 bases, J lost 2 bases, and 7 bases lay in between. Per the germline V gene, CDR1 is SNHLY and CDR2 is FYNNEI. CDR3 length: 12 residues. The CDR3 reads CASSLSNTEAFF. Written as DNA, the CDR3 is TGTGCCAGCAGCCTCAGTAACACTGAAGCTTTCTTT.

The rearrangement uses TRBV7-9 and TRBJ2-7; unclear D gene. The V end lost 1 base, the J end lost 5 bases, and 12 bases lay between the germline ends. The CDR3 is made up of 14 amino acids. Germline loops: CDR1 SEHNR, CDR2 FQNEAQ (reference sequence). CDR3 nucleotide sequence: TGTGCCAGCAGCTTAGTGGCTAGTTCCCACGAGCAGTACTTC. Translation: CASSLVASSHEQYF.

This sequence joins TRBV4-2 and TRBJ1-2; D ambiguous. CDR1 and CDR2 from the germline V gene are LGHNA and YNFKEQ. This CDR3 region has 15 residues. V lost 0 bases, J lost 4 bases, and 12 bases lay in between. The CDR3 loop reads CASSQDMAGIYGYTF. CDR3 DNA sequence: TGTGCCAGCAGCCAAGATATGGCAGGAATCTATGGCTACACCTTC.

The J gene is TRBJ1-1, the V gene TRBV11-2, with D unresolved. V gave up 0 bases and J gave up 0 bases, with 8 bases separating them. The CDR3 runs 15 residues. Germline-derived CDR1 and CDR2 are SGHAT and FQNNGV. The CDR3 sequence is CASSLDWQLNTEAFF. DNA of the CDR3: TGTGCCAGCAGCTTAGATTGGCAGCTGAACACTGAAGCTTTCTTT.

J is TRBJ1-6 and V is TRBV7-8; no clear D gene. Trimming took off 3 bases at V and 8 bases at J, with 2 bases between the two ends. This CDR3 is built from 11 residues. In germline, CDR1 is SGHVS, CDR2 FQNEAQ. The CDR3 DNA is TGTGCCAGCAGCTTGGATTCACCCCTCCACTTT. Translating it yields CASSLDSPLHF.

The sample holds a few counts of this clone. The V and J genes are TRBV28 and TRBJ2-7, with 10 bases aligning to TRBD1. Germline trimming cut 4 bases from V and 6 bases from J; bases unmatched to any gene: 3. Germline values: CDR1 MDHEN, CDR2 SYDVKM. The CDR3 loop spans 13 amino acids. The CDR3 protein is CASSSGQGSEQYF. The CDR3 coding sequence is TGTGCCAGCAGTTCGGGACAGGGGAGCGAGCAGTACTTC.

The chain carries TRBV7-6 and TRBJ1-3, with 8 bases identical to TRBD1. Germline V CDR1 and CDR2: SGHVS, FNYEAQ. The CDR3 covers 13 residues. The V gene end was trimmed by 8 bases and the J gene end by 4 bases; junction bases not matched to a gene: 4. Here the CDR3 reads CASRTGLGNTIYF. The CDR3 DNA is TGTGCCAGCCGGACAGGGCTAGGAAACACCATATATTTT.

The rearrangement uses TRBV4-1 and TRBJ2-1; no definite D call. V lost 1 base, J lost 7 bases, and 2 bases lay in between. The CDR3 length is 11 residues. The V gene's germline CDR1 is MGHRA and CDR2 YSYEKL. The DNA of the CDR3 is TGCGCCAGCAGCCAAGTAAATGAGCAGTTCTTC. It yields the protein CASSQVNEQFF.

V is TRBV11-2 and J is TRBJ2-7; no firm D call. V was trimmed by 1 base and J by 4 bases, leaving 5 bases between them. CDR3 length: 12 residues. The germline V gene has CDR1 SGHAT and CDR2 FQNNGV. Here the CDR3 reads CASSLGNYEQYF. The DNA of the CDR3 is TGTGCCAGCAGCTTAGGGAATTACGAGCAGTACTTC.

V and J are TRBV2 and TRBJ2-7, with 9 bases lining up with TRBD1. This CDR3 has 14 amino acids. V lost 8 bases to trimming and J lost 4 bases; unmatched junction nucleotides: 9. In germline, CDR1 is SNHLY, CDR2 FYNNEI. Here the CDR3 reads CASERDRARYEQYF. In DNA form, the CDR3 reads TGTGCCAGCGAGAGGGACAGGGCCCGATACGAGCAGTACTTC.

The gene calls are TRBV9 and TRBJ2-3; TRBD2 aligns across 9 bases. The CDR3 has 16 amino acids. The germline CDR1 and CDR2 sequences are SGDLS and YYNGEE. Unmatched junction bases numbered 2, after V lost 0 bases and J lost 0 bases. The CDR3 spells CASSVGAGGSTDTQYF. CDR3 in DNA: TGTGCCAGCAGCGTAGGGGCGGGGGGGAGCACAGATACGCAGTATTTT.

This clone has a handful of counts. The chain is built from TRBV7-9 and TRBJ1-5; D is undetermined. CDR3 length: 13 amino acids. Germline-derived CDR1 and CDR2 are SEHNR and FQNEAQ (reference sequence). The ends were cut back, 1 base at V and 9 bases at J, with 10 bases in the middle. CDR3 in DNA: TGTGCCAGCAGCTTAGATTGGTTTATGCCCCAGCATTTT. It is translated as CASSLDWFMPQHF.

The rearrangement uses TRBV5-1 and TRBJ1-1, with TRBD1 identical over 9 bases. Germline CDR1 SGHRS, CDR2 YFSETQ. With V trimmed by 0 bases and J by 3 bases, 12 bases remained unmatched. This CDR3 contains 18 residues. The CDR3 coding sequence is TGCGCCAGCAGCTTGGTCTCAACAGGGGGCATTAAGGACACTGAAGCTTTCTTT. It specifies CASSLVSTGGIKDTEAFF.

V gene TRBV6-5 combines with J gene TRBJ1-1; 8 bases are shared with TRBD1. V gave up 2 bases and J gave up 4 bases; unmatched junction bases: 3. Germline values: CDR1 MNHEY, CDR2 SVGAGI. This CDR3 contains 14 residues. The CDR3 reads CASSYQGAVTEAFF. CDR3 bases: TGTGCCAGCAGTTACCAGGGGGCTGTCACTGAAGCTTTCTTT.

The chain links TRBV5-1 to TRBJ2-7, with 9 bases identical to TRBD1. This CDR3 is built from 15 residues. V gave up 4 bases and J gave up 6 bases; unmatched junction bases: 11. Germline CDR1 and CDR2: SGHRS and YFSETQ. The CDR3 is CASSKTGTGTPEQYF. Written as DNA, the CDR3 is TGCGCCAGCAGCAAAACCGGGACAGGGACCCCCGAGCAGTACTTC.

The chain is built from TRBV5-6 and TRBJ1-2; 8 bases match TRBD1. V lost 1 base to trimming and J lost 2 bases; unmatched junction nucleotides: 1. Germline CDR1 is SGHDT and CDR2 is YYEEEE. The CDR3 spans 14 residues. DNA of the CDR3: TGTGCCAGCAGCTTGAGGACAGGGAACTATGGCTACACCTTC. Translated: CASSLRTGNYGYTF. The full variable domain, completed using reference TRBV5-6 and TRBJ1-2, is DAGVTQSPTHLIKTRGQQVTLRCSPKSGHDTVSWYQQALGQGPQFIFQYYEEEERQRGNFPDRFSGHQFPNYSSELNVNALLLGDSALYLCASSLRTGNYGYTFGSGTRLTVV.

The chain links TRBV4-1 to TRBJ2-7; 10 bases fit TRBD1. The J segment lost 2 bases and the V segment lost 4 bases, leaving 5 bases of the junction unmatched. CDR3 length equals 15 residues. Germline assignment: CDR1 MGHRA and CDR2 YSYEKL. The CDR3 bases are TGCGCCAGCAGCCTGGCTGGGACAGGGGCCTACGAGCAGTACTTC. Translation gives CASSLAGTGAYEQYF.

The V gene is TRBV29-1, the J gene TRBJ1-5; a possible D gene is TRBD1 (6 bases). Germline V gene sequence: CDR1 SQVTM, CDR2 ANQGSEA. There are 14 residues in the CDR3. The V end lost 5 bases, the J end lost 1 base, and 12 bases lay between the germline ends. The CDR3 nucleotides are TGCAGCGTTTCACAGGGTACGAGCAATCAGCCCCAGCATTTT. Translating gives CSVSQGTSNQPQHF.

The V gene is TRBV6-1, the J gene TRBJ2-7; the D gene is possibly TRBD1 (6 bases). V lost 6 bases to trimming and J lost 2 bases, with 11 bases between them. This CDR3 has 13 amino acids. Germline CDR1 and CDR2: MNHNS and SASEGT. CDR3 in amino acids: CASRRTGTYEQYF. The CDR3 DNA follows: TGTGCCAGCAGGCGCACAGGGACCTACGAGCAGTACTTC.

The table lists this clone with a count of one. The chain links TRBV5-6 to TRBJ1-2, with D possibly matching TRBD1 (5 bases). Per germline, CDR1 SGHDT and CDR2 YYEEEE. V was clipped by 4 bases and J by 3 bases, with 13 bases between them. The CDR3 totals 14 residues. CDR3: CASSVRVEYYGYTF. The CDR3 DNA reads TGTGCCAGCAGCGTCAGGGTCGAGTACTATGGCTACACCTTC.

This chain uses TRBV11-3 with TRBJ2-7; perhaps TRBD1 as D (6 bases). The CDR3 has 15 amino acids. Per germline, CDR1 SGHNT and CDR2 YENEEA. The V gene lost 1 base and the J gene lost 0 bases, with 10 bases spanning the gap. The CDR3 bases are TGTGCCAGCAGCTTAGGCAGGGGAACCTCCTACGAGCAGTACTTC. Its protein is CASSLGRGTSYEQYF.

This chain joins TRBV6-5 and TRBJ2-3; the D gene is possibly TRBD2 (5 bases). Trimming took off 6 bases at V and 4 bases at J, with 17 bases between the two ends. CDR3 length: 15 amino acids. Germline CDR1 reads MNHEY; CDR2 reads SVGAGI. The CDR3 DNA sequence: TGTGCCAGCAGCCCTCGAGGAGGTGGTGCAGATACGCAGTATTTT. Its translation is CASSPRGGGADTQYF.

As DNA, the CDR3 is TGTGCCAGCAGCTTGGGGGAGGCCAGCACAGATACGCAGTATTTT. Translated: CASSLGEASTDTQYF. The chain links TRBV5-4 to TRBJ2-3; TRBD2 is a possible D gene (6 bases). Germline-derived CDR1 and CDR2 are SGHNT and YYREEE (reference sequence). The CDR3 length is 15 residues. The V gene lost 0 bases and the J gene lost 0 bases, with 8 bases spanning the gap.

The chain recombines TRBV6-1 with TRBJ2-5; 7 bases agree with TRBD2. The CDR3 runs to 13 residues. The V gene's germline CDR1 is MNHNS and CDR2 SASEGT. J gave up 5 bases and V 0 bases, and 0 bases lay outside the gene matches. CDR3 in amino acids: CASSEAGGETQYF. The DNA for the CDR3 is TGTGCCAGCAGTGAAGCGGGAGGGGAGACCCAGTACTTC.

The chain recombines TRBV6-5 with TRBJ1-2; no clear D. Trimming removed 5 bases from V and 8 bases from J, with 6 bases in between. The CDR3 is made up of 10 amino acids. Per the germline V gene, CDR1 is MNHEY and CDR2 is SVGAGI. CDR3 sequence reads: CASSEIGYTF. DNA for the CDR3: TGTGCCAGCAGTGAGATAGGCTACACCTTC.